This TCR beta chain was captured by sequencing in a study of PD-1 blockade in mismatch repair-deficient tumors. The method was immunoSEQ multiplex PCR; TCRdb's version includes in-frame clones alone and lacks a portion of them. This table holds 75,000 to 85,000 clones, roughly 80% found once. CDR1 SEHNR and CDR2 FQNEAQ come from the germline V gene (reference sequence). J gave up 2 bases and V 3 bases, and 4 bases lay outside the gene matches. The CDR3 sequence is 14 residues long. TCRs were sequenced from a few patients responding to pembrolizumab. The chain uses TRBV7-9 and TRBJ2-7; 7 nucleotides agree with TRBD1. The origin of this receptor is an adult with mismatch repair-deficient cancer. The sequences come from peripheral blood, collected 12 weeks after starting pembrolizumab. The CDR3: CASSFRDRPYEQYF. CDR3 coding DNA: TGTGCCAGCAGCTTCCGGGACAGACCCTACGAGCAGTACTTC.